One and the same sample provided the 20 T cell receptor beta chains below, sequenced in a study of blood T cell repertoires in COVID-19. The method was immunoSEQ multiplex PCR; TCRdb's version includes in-frame clones alone and lacks a portion of them. The table has approximately 25,000 clones, about 81% seen once; the top ten hold around 2.5%. The sample consisted of peripheral blood. Receptors were obtained from a woman in her 70s with COVID-19, enrolled during active disease.

The chain recombines TRBV9 with TRBJ2-3; D might be TRBD2 (6 bases). Trimming stripped 4 bases from V and 2 bases from J, with 20 bases between. Looked up from germline, CDR1 is SGDLS and CDR2 is YYNGEE. The CDR3 is 17 amino acids. Here the CDR3 DNA reads TGTGCCAGCAGCCCTGAAGTTCCGGGACTCTCCACAGATACGCAGTATTTT. It translates to CASSPEVPGLSTDTQYF.

The chain carries TRBV7-8 and TRBJ1-2; D call uncertain. V was shortened by 0 bases and J by 10 bases, with 12 bases between the two germline ends. The CDR3 totals 13 residues. CDR1 is SGHVS, CDR2 FQNEAQ, per germline. CDR3 amino acids: CASSLASARDYTF. The CDR3 DNA sequence: TGTGCCAGCAGCTTAGCGTCGGCGAGGGACTACACCTTC.

V is TRBV18 and J is TRBJ1-3, with D uncertain. This CDR3 spans 14 amino acids. V was trimmed by 3 bases and J by 8 bases, leaving 14 bases between them. Germline CDR1 KGHSH, CDR2 LQKENI. CDR3 bases: TGTGCCAGCTCACCGGACGGAGGGCTAGACACCATATATTTT. Amino acid sequence: CASSPDGGLDTIYF.

This clone was counted only a few times. V and J are TRBV29-1 and TRBJ1-5; 8 bases fit TRBD1. The trim removed 6 bases at V and 1 base at J, leaving 5 bases unmatched. Germline V CDR1 and CDR2: SQVTM, ANQGSEA. The CDR3 runs 14 residues. The CDR3 loop reads CSVGQGLSNQPQHF. DNA of the CDR3: TGCAGCGTAGGACAGGGTCTCAGCAATCAGCCCCAGCATTTT.

This chain uses TRBV4-2 with TRBJ1-6; TRBD1 agrees at 9 bases. V trimming: 6 bases; J trimming: 7 bases; junction bases outside the gene matches: 7. CDR1 is LGHNA, CDR2 YNFKEQ, per germline. CDR3 length: 15 residues. The CDR3 loop is CASRGMGQGNSPLHF. The CDR3 DNA sequence: TGTGCCAGCAGGGGGATGGGACAGGGAAATTCACCCCTCCACTTT.

This clone was seen a handful of times. The CDR3, as DNA: TGTGCTAGTGGTTTGATCGGAAGTCCAGCGGGCTACACCTTC. It specifies CASGLIGSPAGYTF. The chain employs TRBV12-5 and TRBJ1-2, with D unclear. Germline loops: CDR1 LGHNT, CDR2 FRNRAP. The CDR3 is 14 residues long. The ends were cut back, 2 bases at V and 8 bases at J, with 15 bases in the middle. Variable domain in full (rest from reference TRBV12-5 and TRBJ1-2): DARVTQTPRHKVTEMGQEVTMRCQPILGHNTVFWYRQTMMQGLELLAYFRNRAPLDDSGMPKDRFSAEMPDATLATLKIQPSEPRDSAVYFCASGLIGSPAGYTFGSGTRLTVV.

The table lists this clone with a count of one. The rearrangement uses TRBV19 and TRBJ1-2, with 9 nucleotides matching TRBD1. The ends lost 6 bases at V and 3 bases at J; junction bases unmatched: 2. Germline values: CDR1 LNHDA, CDR2 SQIVND (reference sequence). The CDR3 covers 13 residues. The CDR3 protein is CASRGDRDYGYTF. The CDR3, as DNA: TGTGCCAGTAGGGGGGACAGGGACTATGGCTACACCTTC.

The J gene is TRBJ2-2, the V gene TRBV5-1; TRBD2 agrees at 11 bases. CDR1 and CDR2 from the germline V gene are SGHRS and YFSETQ. The CDR3 runs to 16 residues. The J segment lost 6 bases and the V segment lost 2 bases, leaving 6 bases of the junction unmatched. CDR3 amino acids: CASSFDSGGAAGELFF. For the CDR3, the DNA is TGCGCCAGCAGCTTCGATAGCGGGGGGGCCGCCGGGGAGCTGTTTTTT.

This chain connects TRBV28 to TRBJ2-7; TRBD1 might be the D (6 bases). Germline CDR1 reads MDHEN; CDR2 reads SYDVKM. This CDR3 region has 14 residues. The ends were cut back, 5 bases at V and 3 bases at J, with 14 bases in the middle. CDR3 DNA: TGTGCCAGCAGTGGCCCCGACAGGCGCTACGAGCAGTACTTC. This gives the protein CASSGPDRRYEQYF.

In this sample, this clone turned up a few times. J is TRBJ2-7 and V is TRBV10-3, with 10 bases matching TRBD1. CDR1 is ENHRY and CDR2 is SYGVKD in the germline V gene. V lost 3 bases to trimming and J lost 5 bases; unmatched junction nucleotides: 10. CDR3 length: 16 residues. CDR3 sequence reads: CAISDRGQGNDDEQYV. CDR3 nucleotide sequence: TGTGCCATCAGTGACAGGGGACAGGGGAACGATGACGAGCAGTACGTC.

The chain couples TRBV5-6 to TRBJ2-5; weak D call: TRBD1 (5 bases). Germline values: CDR1 SGHDT, CDR2 YYEEEE. The germline V and J ends were trimmed by 1 base and 2 bases, with 9 bases remaining between them. There are 14 residues in the CDR3. CDR3 nucleotide sequence: TGTGCCAGCAGCTTGAGGGGTTCTCAAGAGACCCAGTACTTC. It specifies CASSLRGSQETQYF.

The V gene is TRBV24-1, the J gene TRBJ1-2; D may be TRBD1 (6 bases). Trimming removed 3 bases at V and 6 bases at J, with 10 bases between. CDR3 size: 13 residues. Germline V lookup: CDR1 KGHDR, CDR2 SFDVKD. DNA for the CDR3: TGTGCCACCAGTGATACACAGGGCCATGGCTACACCTTC. This sequence encodes CATSDTQGHGYTF.

The chain combines TRBV6-6 with TRBJ1-6; 8 bases match TRBD1. V lost 2 bases and J lost 10; bases outside the gene matches: 4. This CDR3 spans 14 amino acids. From germline, CDR1 is MNHNY and CDR2 SVGAGI (reference sequence). For the CDR3, the DNA is TGTGCCAGCAGTTACGACAGGGGAGAATCACCCCTCCACTTT. It is translated as CASSYDRGESPLHF.

The V call is TRBV12-5, the J call TRBJ2-3, with 8 bases that match TRBD2. This CDR3 contains 17 residues. Germline V gene data show CDR1 as LGHNT and CDR2 as FRNRAP. The V segment lost 2 bases and the J segment 0 bases; nucleotides outside the gene matches: 7. For the CDR3, the DNA is TGTGCTAGTGGTTTGTCAACCGGGACTAGTAGCACAGATACGCAGTATTTT. It yields the protein CASGLSTGTSSTDTQYF.

The gene calls are TRBV19 and TRBJ2-7; 7 bases match TRBD2. This CDR3 is built from 13 residues. The V and J ends lost 8 bases and 5 bases, in that order; junction bases with no gene match: 9. Germline CDR1 and CDR2: LNHDA and SQIVND (reference sequence). CDR3 DNA sequence: TGTGCCAGTTCATCTCGGGCGGGAGACGAGCAGTACGTC. Its protein is CASSSRAGDEQYV.

The chain is built from TRBV9 and TRBJ2-5, with 9 bases lining up with TRBD2. The germline CDR1 and CDR2 sequences are SGDLS and YYNGEE. Trimming cost V 7 bases and J 5 bases; bases outside gene matches: 18. The CDR3 length is 17 residues. The CDR3 DNA follows: TGTGCCAGCTCACGAGCGGGGGGAGCATACGTCGGTGAGACCCAGTACTTC. Its translation: CASSRAGGAYVGETQYF.

V is TRBV7-7 and J is TRBJ2-6; D might be TRBD2 (6 bases). Germline lookup yields CDR1 SSHAT and CDR2 FNYEAQ (reference sequence). This CDR3 contains 15 residues. V was cut by 4 bases and J by 0 bases, with 7 bases left in between. The CDR3 coding sequence is TGTGCCAGCAGCTCCGGGGGCTCTGGGGCCAACGTCCTGACTTTC. Translation gives CASSSGGSGANVLTF.

This clone was observed a single time. V usage is TRBV19 and J usage is TRBJ1-1, with D hard to call. From germline, CDR1 is LNHDA and CDR2 SQIVND (reference sequence). The length of the CDR3 is 14 residues. The V gene lost 3 bases and the J gene lost 5 bases, with 13 bases spanning the gap. The CDR3 sequence: CASSMRVDVTEAFF. CDR3 DNA: TGTGCCAGTAGTATGCGGGTTGACGTGACTGAAGCTTTCTTT.

The chain combines TRBV5-6 with TRBJ2-7, with 8 nucleotides matching TRBD2. The CDR3 runs 17 residues. The V segment lost 1 base and the J segment 1 base; nucleotides outside the gene matches: 10. Germline V gives CDR1 SGHDT, CDR2 YYEEEE. The CDR3 nucleotides are TGTGCCAGCAGCTTGTATTTTGGCGGGAGGCGATCCTACGAGCAGTACGTC. This codes for CASSLYFGGRRSYEQYV.

This clone appeared a single time. The CDR3 nucleotides are TGTGCCACCAGCGCACTCGGGGGTCACGAGCAGTACTTC. Its protein is CATSALGGHEQYF. The chain is built from TRBV15 and TRBJ2-7; D perhaps matches TRBD2 (6 bases). Germline lookup yields CDR1 LNHNV and CDR2 YYDKDF (reference sequence). Trimming took 5 bases from V and 5 from J, leaving 13 bases between them. CDR3 length: 13 amino acids. Together with reference TRBV15 and TRBJ2-7, the CDR3 gives the full variable domain: DAMVIQNPRYQVTQFGKPVTLSCSQTLNHNVMYWYQQKSSQAPKLLFHYYDKDFNNEADTPDNFQSRRPNTSFCFLDIRSPGLGDTAMYLCATSALGGHEQYFGPGTRLTVT.